These 24 T cell receptor beta chains were all obtained from the same sample, sequenced in a study of T cells in Graves' hyperthyroidism and ophthalmopathy. Amplified TCR beta CDR3 regions came from RNA transcripts. Initially, a first-round RT-PCR of the TCR CDR3 employed the HTBI primer set. TCRdb re-called the multiplex PCR reads with MiXCR, one entry per CDR3 protein. The sample holds 500,000 to 800,000 distinct CDR3 sequences, 45% seen once. Sequencing was performed on peripheral blood or thyroid tissue (not recorded which). Receptors originate from an adult man with Graves' disease, either hyperthyroidism or ophthalmopathy (not recorded which).

This clonotype was seen repeatedly, ten times or more. This sequence joins TRBV6-5 and TRBJ1-2; D is unclear. This CDR3 is built from 10 residues. Trimming took 2 bases from V and 7 from J, leaving 2 bases between them. Germline lookup yields CDR1 MNHEY and CDR2 SVGAGI. The CDR3 loop reads CASSYPGYTF. In nucleotides, the CDR3 is TGTGCCAGCAGTTACCCTGGCTACACCTTC.

The chain links TRBV12-3 or TRBV12-4 to TRBJ1-2; TRBD1 aligns across 7 bases. The junction had 0 bases not matched to a gene; V was cut back by 5 bases and J by 6 bases. This CDR3 is 11 amino acids long. The CDR3 region is CASSGQDGYTF. DNA for the CDR3: TGTGCCAGCAGTGGACAGGATGGCTACACCTTC.

The chain is built from TRBV25-1 and TRBJ2-5, with 7 bases identical to TRBD1. Germline V lookup: CDR1 MGHDK, CDR2 SYGVNS. V lost 4 bases, J lost 5 bases, and 7 bases stayed unmatched. The CDR3 loop spans 14 amino acids. The CDR3 DNA reads as TGTGCCAGCAGTGCTACAGGACAGGTGGAGACCCAGTACTTC. It is translated as CASSATGQVETQYF.

This chain uses TRBV7-8 with TRBJ2-7; 10 nucleotides line up with TRBD1. In germline, CDR1 is SGHVS, CDR2 FQNEAQ. This CDR3 contains 17 residues. Losses at the gene ends were 5 bases for V and 7 bases for J; bases not matched to a gene: 17. The CDR3 reads CASSLLATGQGIWEQYF. The DNA for the CDR3 is TGTGCCAGCAGCCTCCTAGCAACGGGACAGGGGATATGGGAGCAGTACTTC. The full variable domain, in which reference TRBV7-8 and TRBJ2-7 provide the parts outside the CDR3, is GAGVSQSPRYKVAKRGQDVALRCDPISGHVSLFWYQQALGQGPEFLTYFQNEAQLDKSGLPSDRFFAERPEGSVSTLKIQRTQQEDSAVYLCASSLLATGQGIWEQYFGPGTRLTVT.

For this clonotype: Since a much larger clone is just one base distant, this may be a read error. The gene calls are TRBV10-1 and TRBJ1-2; no firm D call. Germline V gene lookup returns CDR1 WNHNN and CDR2 SYGVQD (reference sequence). CDR3 length: 13 residues. Trimming shortened V by 7 bases and J by 5 bases, and 14 bases separated the two germline ends. CDR3: CASNESQMYGYTF. CDR3 coding DNA: TGCGCCAGCAATGAATCCCAGATGTATGGCTACACCTTC.

Of note for this clonotype: With a much larger clone just one base away, this may be a read error. The gene calls are TRBV10-3 and TRBJ1-1; TRBD1 matches 9 bases. This CDR3 region has 15 residues. Germline V gene lookup returns CDR1 ENHRY and CDR2 SYGVKD. Trimming took 4 bases from V and 1 from J; bases not matched to a gene: 4. The CDR3 DNA reads TGTGCCATCAGTGCCGGGACAGGGTGGAACACTGAAGCTTTCTTT. Translation: CAISAGTGWNTEAFF.

This clonotype has more than one count but fewer than ten. V and J are TRBV20-1 and TRBJ2-3; D might be TRBD2 (5 bases). Trimming removed 6 bases at V and 0 bases at J, with 10 bases between. The CDR3 has 13 residues. CDR1 is DFQATT, CDR2 SNEGSKA, per germline (reference sequence). CDR3 in DNA: TGCAGTGCCCCTAGCAGAAGCACAGATACGCAGTATTTT. It encodes CSAPSRSTDTQYF.

The rearrangement links TRBV29-1 to TRBJ2-7; D remains ambiguous. The germline V gene encodes CDR1 SQVTM and CDR2 ANQGSEA. The length of the CDR3 is 13 residues. The V end lost 2 bases, the J end lost 1 base, and 9 bases lay between the germline ends. CDR3 loop: CSVETRESYEQYF. CDR3 DNA: TGCAGCGTTGAAACCAGAGAGTCCTACGAGCAGTACTTC.

Worth noting for this clonotype: It may be a read error: a sequence one base away is much more abundant. For the CDR3, the DNA is TGTGCCAGCAGCCATGGGGAAGAGACCCAGTACTTC. The encoded protein is CASSHGEETQYF. The chain carries TRBV12-3 or TRBV12-4 and TRBJ2-5; no clear D gene. The ends were cut back, 6 bases at V and 3 bases at J, with 8 bases in the middle. The CDR3 covers 12 residues.

The chain couples TRBV12-3 or TRBV12-4 to TRBJ2-5; D may be TRBD2 (6 bases). The CDR3 consists of 12 residues. V lost 6 bases and J 5 bases, leaving 10 bases between the germline ends. The CDR3 DNA reads as TGTGCCAGCAGACTAGCTGGGGAGACCCAGTACTTC. Translation: CASRLAGETQYF.

This chain uses TRBV2 with TRBJ1-2; 12 nucleotides match TRBD1. Germline assignment: CDR1 SNHLY and CDR2 FYNNEI. Trimming cost V 4 bases and J 10 bases; bases outside gene matches: 7. This CDR3 has 14 amino acids. Here the CDR3 reads CASSGQGTGGDYTF. The CDR3 DNA is TGTGCCAGCAGTGGACAGGGGACAGGGGGCGACTACACCTTC.

In this sample, this clonotype turned up a few times. The chain couples TRBV29-1 to TRBJ2-2, with D perhaps being TRBD1 or TRBD2 (5 bases each). The germline CDR1 and CDR2 sequences are SQVTM and ANQGSEA. V lost 6 bases and J 5 bases, leaving 7 bases between the germline ends. The CDR3 has 11 residues. The CDR3 DNA reads TGCAGCGTGGGACGGACCGGGGAGCTGTTTTTT. Its protein is CSVGRTGELFF.

This clonotype came up many times. This sequence joins TRBV7-9 and TRBJ2-7; 8 bases are shared with TRBD1. The CDR3 is made up of 12 amino acids. Trimming cost V 5 bases and J 8 bases; bases outside gene matches: 5. Germline values: CDR1 SEHNR, CDR2 FQNEAQ (reference sequence). The CDR3 nucleotides read TGTGCCAGCAGCCTGGGACAGGTACAGCAGTACTTC. It codes for CASSLGQVQQYF.

This chain links TRBV15 with TRBJ1-4; no reliable D call. This CDR3 is built from 15 residues. Trimming removed 0 bases from V and 3 bases from J, with 8 bases in between. Germline values: CDR1 LNHNV, CDR2 YYDKDF (reference sequence). CDR3 coding DNA: TGTGCCACCAGCAGAGATCAATGGGCTAATGAAAAACTGTTTTTT. Its translation: CATSRDQWANEKLFF. The full variable domain, rest sourced from reference TRBV15 and TRBJ1-4, is DAMVIQNPRYQVTQFGKPVTLSCSQTLNHNVMYWYQQKSSQAPKLLFHYYDKDFNNEADTPDNFQSRRPNTSFCFLDIRSPGLGDTAMYLCATSRDQWANEKLFFGSGTQLSVL.

In its sample, this clonotype was seen a few times. The chain joins TRBV12-3 or TRBV12-4 to TRBJ1-2; D gene ambiguous. Trimming left V 8 bases short and J 3 bases short, with 13 bases between. The CDR3 has 13 amino acids. The CDR3 sequence: CASRRDFDYGYTF. CDR3 DNA sequence: TGTGCCAGCCGAAGAGACTTTGACTATGGCTACACCTTC.

The V and J genes are TRBV19 and TRBJ1-5, with a weak D call TRBD1 (5 bases). Germline V lookup: CDR1 LNHDA, CDR2 SQIVND (reference sequence). This CDR3 contains 14 residues. V lost 3 bases and J lost 7, with 13 bases in between. The chain's CDR3 is CASSMGFREQPQHF. For the CDR3, the DNA is TGTGCCAGTAGTATGGGTTTCAGGGAACAGCCCCAGCATTTT.

Many counts were recorded for this clonotype. V and J are TRBV15 and TRBJ1-5, with D perhaps TRBD1 (6 bases). Germline CDR1 LNHNV, CDR2 YYDKDF (reference sequence). V lost 3 bases and J 1 base, leaving 10 bases between the germline ends. This CDR3 region has 15 residues. CDR3 nucleotides: TGTGCCACCAGCAGGGAGGGGGAGAGCAATCAGCCCCAGCATTTT. As protein: CATSREGESNQPQHF. The entire variable domain, with the rest obtained from reference TRBV15 and TRBJ1-5, is as follows: DAMVIQNPRYQVTQFGKPVTLSCSQTLNHNVMYWYQQKSSQAPKLLFHYYDKDFNNEADTPDNFQSRRPNTSFCFLDIRSPGLGDTAMYLCATSREGESNQPQHFGDGTRLSIL.

CDR3 bases: TGTGCCAGCAGTGAAGAGGACAGAAACTATGGCTACACCTTC. This sequence encodes CASSEEDRNYGYTF. The chain has TRBV6-5 and TRBJ1-2, with D perhaps matching TRBD1 (6 bases). The germline V gene encodes CDR1 MNHEY and CDR2 SVGAGI. The V end was cut by 5 bases, the J end by 2 bases, with 12 bases between. The CDR3 totals 14 residues.

This clonotype was counted ten times or more. The V and J genes are TRBV2 and TRBJ1-1; 9 nucleotides agree with TRBD1. The CDR3 has 15 residues. Unmatched junction bases numbered 6, after V lost 6 bases and J lost 1 base. Germline values: CDR1 SNHLY, CDR2 FYNNEI. The CDR3 DNA follows: TGTGCCAGCAGGAAGCTACAGGGGGCGAACACTGAAGCTTTCTTT. It specifies CASRKLQGANTEAFF.

This clonotype has a handful of counts. This chain joins TRBV7-9 and TRBJ1-2; D call uncertain. CDR1 is SEHNR, CDR2 FQNEAQ, per germline (reference sequence). The germline V and J ends were trimmed by 3 bases and 6 bases, with 20 bases remaining between them. The CDR3 is 16 amino acids. The CDR3 sequence is CASSLPTAGSFDGYTF. The CDR3, as DNA: TGTGCCAGCAGCTTGCCCACCGCAGGCAGCTTCGATGGCTACACCTTC.

This clonotype was seen more than once but under ten times. A junction end diverges from the germline sequence, so it may reflect a read error. The J gene is TRBJ2-5, the V gene TRBV7-7; 9 positions match TRBD2. This CDR3 is built from 16 residues. In germline, CDR1 is SSHAT, CDR2 FNYEAQ (reference sequence). CDR3 loop: CASSLGASGDQETQYF. The CDR3 DNA sequence: TGTGCTAGCAGCTTAGGGGCTAGCGGGGACCAAGAGACCCAGTACTTC.

This clonotype occurred a few times. The rearrangement links TRBV19 to TRBJ1-5; D remains unclear. Trimming removed 8 bases from V and 3 bases from J, with 8 bases in between. The CDR3 has 12 residues. Germline V lookup: CDR1 LNHDA, CDR2 SQIVND (reference sequence). The CDR3 reads CASCPINQPQHF. CDR3 DNA: TGTGCCAGTTGCCCCATCAATCAGCCCCAGCATTTT. Using reference TRBV19 and TRBJ1-5 for the parts outside the CDR3, the full variable domain is DGGITQSPKYLFRKEGQNVTLSCEQNLNHDAMYWYRQDPGQGLRLIYYSQIVNDFQKGDIAEGYSVSREKKESFPLTVTSAQKNPTAFYLCASCPINQPQHFGDGTRLSIL.

The chain is built from TRBV7-9 and TRBJ2-7; 10 bases agree with TRBD1. Per the germline V gene, CDR1 is SEHNR and CDR2 is FQNEAQ (reference sequence). The J segment lost 3 bases and the V segment lost 3 bases, leaving 8 bases of the junction unmatched. The CDR3 runs to 16 residues. CDR3 DNA sequence: TGTGCCAGCAGCTTGTACGGGACAGGGGTTGACTACGAGCAGTACTTC. Protein product: CASSLYGTGVDYEQYF.

Remarks on this clonotype: This could be a read error, since a much larger clone is one nucleotide away. This CDR3 fails to terminate in the conserved phenylalanine or tryptophan, so it likely reflects a read error. The chain uses TRBV7-6 and TRBJ1-1; TRBD1 agrees at 10 bases. From germline, CDR1 is SGHVS and CDR2 FNYEAQ. This CDR3 comprises 16 residues. Trimming removed 1 base from V and 5 bases from J; junction bases left unmatched: 7. The CDR3 nucleotides are TGTGCCAGCAGCTTAGGCCGACAGGGGGCGGGGACTGAAGCTTTCTCT. This codes for CASSLGRQGAGTEAFS.